Below, 17 T cell receptor beta chains from the same sample are listed, as sequenced in a study of blood T cells in healthy people across ages (dated by TCRdb to 2015 to 2017). The receptor library was made with 5' RACE. Sequencing used an Illumina HiSeq 2500. A second PCR of roughly 6 to 11 cycles was performed with a sample-barcoded 5' primer and a J-beta primer mix. TCRdb applied fastp at Q25 and MiXCR to the public reads, then kept only in-frame beta chains. Rows are combined by CDR3 protein, so each entry shows the most common genes and DNA. This sample is represented by fewer than 700,000 distinct CDR3 sequences; approximately 40% of them were singletons. Together, the top ten hold around 30% of the sample. Sample: blood. These receptors came from an older man in good health.

J is TRBJ2-3 and V is TRBV5-4, with D tentatively TRBD1 or TRBD2 (6 bases each). The CDR3 loop spans 15 amino acids. The V end was cut by 9 bases, the J end by 2 bases, with 19 bases between. Germline-derived CDR1 and CDR2 are SGHNT and YYREEE (reference sequence). CDR3 loop: CATGAANILTDTQYF. In nucleotides, the CDR3 is TGTGCCACGGGGGCAGCTAACATTCTCACAGATACGCAGTATTTT. Full variable domain (remainder filled in from reference TRBV5-4 and TRBJ2-3): ETGVTQSPTHLIKTRGQQVTLRCSSQSGHNTVSWYQQALGQGPQFIFQYYREEENGRGNFPPRFSGLQFPNYSSELNVNALELDDSALYLCATGAANILTDTQYFGPGTRLTVL.

The CDR3 DNA reads as TGTGCCAGCAGTTTCGAGACGGAAGGCTACACCTTC. Its protein product is CASSFETEGYTF. The chain carries TRBV6-6 and TRBJ1-2, with D hard to call. Trimming shortened V by 4 bases and J by 8 bases, and 11 bases separated the two germline ends. CDR3 length equals 12 residues. Germline assignment: CDR1 MNHNY and CDR2 SVGAGI (reference sequence).

The chain carries TRBV25-1 and TRBJ2-7; D gene uncertain. The CDR3 is 14 residues long. CDR1 and CDR2 (germline): MGHDK, SYGVNS. The V and J ends lost 4 bases and 2 bases respectively, with 12 bases between them. CDR3 loop: CASSAIFSPYEQYF. DNA for the CDR3: TGTGCCAGCAGTGCCATCTTTAGCCCCTACGAGCAGTACTTC.

This clonotype was observed a handful of times. V and J are TRBV7-2 and TRBJ1-1; D gene ambiguous. This CDR3 is 12 amino acids long. The germline V gene encodes CDR1 SGHTA and CDR2 FQGNSA. Between the trimmed V and J ends, which lost 3 bases and 6 bases, there was a span of 8 bases. CDR3 sequence: CASSLRVSEAFF. The CDR3 nucleotides are TGTGCCAGCAGCTTGAGGGTATCTGAAGCTTTCTTT. The complete variable domain, with remaining parts taken from reference TRBV7-2 and TRBJ1-1, reads GAGVSQSPSNKVTEKGKDVELRCDPISGHTALYWYRQSLGQGLEFLIYFQGNSAPDKSGLPSDRFSAERTGGSVSTLTIQRTQQEDSAVYLCASSLRVSEAFFGQGTRLTVV.

This clonotype was seen repeatedly, ten times or more. V and J are TRBV7-2 and TRBJ2-7; 12 bases agree with TRBD2. V shed 5 bases and J 1 base; nucleotides not matched to a gene: 3. The CDR3 is 15 residues long. Germline values: CDR1 SGHTA, CDR2 FQGNSA. CDR3 DNA: TGTGCCAGCAGCCGAACTAGCGGGGGGTCCTACGAGCAGTACTTC. This translates into CASSRTSGGSYEQYF.

The chain uses TRBV12-3 or TRBV12-4 and TRBJ2-5, with D possibly TRBD2 on 5 matching bases. V lost 7 bases and J 5 bases, leaving 20 bases between the germline ends. The CDR3 extends over 15 amino acids. Here the CDR3 DNA reads TGTGCCAGCACCTCGGTCGGCCTTCCGGGGGAGACCCAGTACTTC. Protein: CASTSVGLPGETQYF.

The chain recombines TRBV11-2 with TRBJ2-5; TRBD2 matches 15 bases. The junction had 8 bases not matched to a gene; V was cut back by 1 base and J by 11 bases. Germline V CDR1 and CDR2: SGHAT, FQNNGV. The CDR3 is 16 residues long. CDR3 DNA: TGTGCCAGCAGCTTAGCCGGGACTAGCGGGAGGTTTGAGCAGTACTTC. This gives the protein CASSLAGTSGRFEQYF.

The rearrangement links TRBV12-3 or TRBV12-4 to TRBJ2-3, with D possibly matching TRBD2 (6 bases). The CDR3 length is 15 residues. V was pared by 3 bases and J by 8 bases, with 18 bases between. The CDR3 sequence: CASSLKGRVGGTQYF. For the CDR3, the DNA is TGTGCCAGCAGTTTGAAGGGCAGGGTCGGGGGTACGCAGTATTTT.

This chain connects TRBV7-2 to TRBJ2-1; D possibly corresponds to TRBD2 (6 bases). Germline CDR1 SGHTA, CDR2 FQGNSA. The CDR3 length is 15 residues. The germline V and J ends were trimmed by 1 base and 9 bases, with 16 bases remaining between them. CDR3 nucleotides: TGTGCCAGCAGCTTAGAAGGGACGGGAGAAAGTGAGCAGTTCTTC. Translation gives CASSLEGTGESEQFF.

J is TRBJ2-7 and V is TRBV6-2 or TRBV6-3; unclear D gene. Per germline, CDR1 MNHEY and CDR2 SVGEGT. V was shortened by 10 bases and J by 2 bases, with 9 bases between the two germline ends. CDR3 size: 11 residues. CDR3 sequence: CATMQTYEQYF. CDR3 sequence (DNA): TGTGCCACGATGCAGACCTACGAGCAGTACTTC.

This clonotype was seen more than once but under ten times. V is TRBV7-3 and J is TRBJ2-7, with TRBD2 matching 9 bases. Germline trimming cut 3 bases from V and 7 bases from J; bases unmatched to any gene: 10. This CDR3 contains 15 residues. Germline CDR1 is SGHTA and CDR2 is FQGTGA. In nucleotides, the CDR3 is TGTGCCAGCAGCTTTAGGCTAGCGGGGTACAATGAGCAGTACTTC. Amino acid sequence: CASSFRLAGYNEQYF.

This clonotype was seen once. V and J are TRBV28 and TRBJ1-2; D ambiguous. The V and J ends lost 6 bases and 8 bases respectively, with 16 bases between them. The CDR3 is 13 residues long. The germline gives CDR1 MDHEN, CDR2 SYDVKM. CDR3 coding DNA: TGTGCCAGCAGCAAACCTCAAAGGTCGGGCTACACCTTC. This encodes CASSKPQRSGYTF.

V is TRBV20-1 and J is TRBJ2-1; D is uncertain. The better agreement between TRBJ2-7 and the DNA end casts doubt on the J call. This CDR3 contains 15 residues. CDR1 is DFQATT, CDR2 SNEGSKA, per germline (reference sequence). CDR3 nucleotide sequence: TGCAGTGCTAGAGCAGGCGAAAGCTCCTACAATGAGCAGTACTTC. Translation: CSARAGESSYNEQYF.

This clonotype occurred a few times. This chain links TRBV21-1 with TRBJ2-7. TRBV21-1 is a recognized pseudogene. This CDR3 has 15 amino acids. The CDR3 DNA sequence: TGTGCCAGCAGCAAAATGGAGCTATACCACTACGAGCAGTACTTC. Amino acids: CASSKMELYHYEQYF.

This clonotype was detected only once. The genes are TRBV18 and TRBJ2-5; 8 bases agree with TRBD1. This CDR3 contains 16 residues. The germline V gene has CDR1 KGHSH and CDR2 LQKENI. Unmatched junction bases numbered 20, after V lost 6 bases and J lost 11 bases. CDR3 nucleotide sequence: TGTGCCAGCTCTCTGGACAGGGCCAATTCCTACAATGAGCAGTACTTC. Translation gives CASSLDRANSYNEQYF.

This clonotype was seen many times. CDR3 in amino acids: CASSVDLARTYEQYF. CDR3 DNA: TGTGCCAGCAGCGTAGACCTAGCGCGAACCTACGAGCAGTACTTC. This chain joins TRBV9 and TRBJ2-7; possible D gene TRBD2, 6 bases. CDR1 SGDLS and CDR2 YYNGEE come from the germline V gene. The ends were cut back, 0 bases at V and 2 bases at J, with 12 bases in the middle. CDR3 length: 15 residues.

The V gene is TRBV2, the J gene TRBJ1-4; D is undetermined. The CDR3 has 16 residues. Trimming removed 6 bases at V and 0 bases at J, with 14 bases between. Per germline, CDR1 SNHLY and CDR2 FYNNEI. CDR3 nucleotides: TGTGCCAGCAGGGCTGGTTGGGTTGCAACTAATGAAAAACTGTTTTTT. Encoded protein: CASRAGWVATNEKLFF.